This TCR beta chain was observed in a study of Tregs in tolerant kidney transplant recipients. Findings and caveats of the study: Tregs expanded with activated donor B cells seemed most donor-specific.

Of note for this clone: The antigen is not known.

Profiling relied on immunoSEQ multiplex PCR, and the TCRdb table lists in-frame clones only, not all of them. The sample shows 110,000 or so clones, roughly nine tenths of them seen only once. The V and J ends lost 7 bases and 3 bases respectively, with 21 bases between them. The CDR3 sequence is 16 residues long. Germline assignment: CDR1 LNHNV and CDR2 YYDKDF (reference sequence). CD4+CD25+CD127- Tregs, CD4+CD25- non-Tregs, CD4 and CD8 cells were sorted. This TCR derives from a human donor in good health. Sequencing input: CD4+ T cells from blood. The chain recombines TRBV15 with TRBJ1-1, with D tentatively TRBD1 (5 bases). DNA for the CDR3: TGTGCCACCACAAAGGGGCTGTATTTGGGGGACACTGAAGCTTTCTTT. Amino acids: CATTKGLYLGDTEAFF.